These T cell receptor beta chains were read from a single sample in a study of a mutant IDH1 vaccine in newly diagnosed glioma. Sequencing used immunoSEQ multiplex PCR; TCRdb keeps in-frame clones, though not all of them. The table shows under 150,000 clones, with roughly 78% occurring only once. Their antigens remain unidentified. Here the sequenced sample was PBMCs, taken from a glioma patient whose treatment included an IDH1 peptide vaccine. These receptors all come from a middle-aged man with glioma. CDR3s leave out the opening cysteine and the closing phenylalanine or tryptophan.

v_gene	CDR3aa
TRBV6-6	ASSYIGRAEQY
TRBV6-1	ASSERDGSGSPLH
TRBV30	AWSKSAEAF
TRBV23-1	ASSPPGEPGYGYT
TRBV7-2	ASSYGTGSLEQY
TRBV13	ASSSGTNGNTIY
TRBV27	ASSLLDASYEQY
TRBV25-1	ASSPTGRGGQY
TRBV2	ASSGAGGLTDTQY
TRBV27	ASSLPTSGGAGTDTQY
TRBV6-5	ASSLDSMNTEAF
TRBV28	ASSLGGASYTEAF
TRBV5-3	ARSFDRPSSYNEQF
TRBV30	AWSFRDRGPYNEQF
TRBV5-1	ASSSGLSVYEQY
TRBV5-6	ASSPLEDTEAF
TRBV4-3	ASSQDKDISYEQY
TRBV23-1	ASNEQGAGYEQY
TRBV10-1	ASSRGVFDGYT
TRBV4-1	ASSQEWAARNTEAF
TRBV7-2	ASSLRGRVSSYNEQF
TRBV4-1	ASSQDTAGGNYGYT
TRBV4-3	ASSQYRAGELF
TRBV28	ASRDSLNEKLF
TRBV7-6	ASSLRTRSTDTQY
TRBV5-5	ASSLMGNNGYT
TRBV2	AICRGLGNQPQH
TRBV7-2	ASSRPQPYEQY
TRBV5-1	ASSLLGGLGVYNEQF
TRBV5-1	ASSVTTGGSYEQY
TRBV28	ASRGTYQETQY
TRBV7-6	ASSPSGTGGYYEQY
TRBV5-6	ASSLETDSGANVLT
TRBV28	ASSPGVDRGNEQF
TRBV5-1	ASSLGNEQF
TRBV5-1	ASSRAGGIVGKLF
TRBV18	ASSPSAEAAN
TRBV11-2	ASSLWTDTQY
TRBV5-1	ASSLVLAGVEQF
TRBV19	ASSVVAGEEQF
TRBV18	ASSPRTAGEQY
TRBV28	ASSLGLASTQY
TRBV7-2	ASSRGGTGELF
TRBV5-1	ASSLTGPGSTDTQY
TRBV13	ASSLEGIRGEQY
TRBV2	ASSTDGLAKNIQY
TRBV5-4	ASSPRRGSGGLADTQY
TRBV15	ATARAGVGPDTQY
TRBV7-8	ASSLSPRTVNTEAF
TRBV27	ASSLVGEGYNEQF
TRBV10-3	AISREGSEQY
TRBV10-3	ASSWGSGVYEQY
TRBV6-1	ASSFRQGPDTQY
TRBV6-5	ASSYGRNTEAF
TRBV7-2	ASRGQGRFHEQF